A selection of T cell receptor beta chains follows, all from one sample in a study of control samples from healthy donors and cancer patients. TCRdb's copy holds only in-frame clones and misses some; the assay was immunoSEQ multiplex PCR. The sample lists fewer than 40,000 clones, around 93% occurring once. The material sequenced was PBMCs. Receptors originate from a man aged 40-50 years with colorectal cancer. Each CDR3 is given with its conserved first and last residue. The D gene is left open where the match is weak. The size entry is marked missing in some rows and otherwise reads once, few, many or a size class.

V gene,D gene,J gene,clone size,CDR3 DNA,CDR3 protein
TRBV7-9,.,TRBJ1-2,.,TGTGCCAGCAGCTTAGCGCCCACAAAGAACTATGGCTACACCTTC,CASSLAPTKNYGYTF
TRBV2,TRBD1,TRBJ2-7,.,TGTGCCAGTTTCCCGCCCGGGACAGGGCACTACGAGCAGTACTTC,CASFPPGTGHYEQYF
TRBV14,.,TRBJ1-1,.,TGTGCCAGCAGCCGAAAGGCCTCGAGTACTGAAGCTTTCTTT,CASSRKASSTEAFF
TRBV19,TRBD1,TRBJ2-3,.,TGTGCCAGTAGTCCCCAGGGACAGGGCACAGATACGCAGTATTTT,CASSPQGQGTDTQYF
TRBV19,.,TRBJ1-6,.,TGTGCCAGTACAACGACAGCTAAGAATTCACCCCTCCACTTT,CASTTTAKNSPLHF
TRBV12-3/TRBV12-4,.,TRBJ2-3,.,TGTGCCAGCAGTTTAGCGGGGGATACGCAGTATTTT,CASSLAGDTQYF
TRBV2,.,TRBJ1-1,.,TGTGCCAGCAAAACGATCCCGGGACGGCCGGAAACTAACACTGAAGCTTTCTTT,CASKTIPGRPETNTEAFF
TRBV30,TRBD1,TRBJ1-2,.,TGTGCCTCAGACCAAACCCGGGACAGGGGTTTGGTTGGCTACACCTTC,CASDQTRDRGLVGYTF
TRBV9,.,TRBJ2-2,once,TGTGCCAGCAGCGACCTCGGGGAGCTGTTTTTT,CASSDLGELFF
TRBV2,TRBD2,TRBJ2-1,.,TGTGCCAGCAGTGAAGGGCTAGCGGGGAACCTCCACAATGAGCAGTTCTTC,CASSEGLAGNLHNEQFF
TRBV5-4,.,TRBJ2-7,.,TGTGCCAGCAGCTTGTCCGTCCTGGCGAACACCCCCTACGAGCAGTACTTC,CASSLSVLANTPYEQYF
TRBV10-3,.,TRBJ1-4,.,TGTGCCATCAGTGAGACAGGGTGGGGTGAAAAACTGTTTTTT,CAISETGWGEKLFF
TRBV6-5,.,TRBJ1-1,once,TGTGCCAGCAGTTACTCCTCTGCCACGGAAGCTTTCTTT,CASSYSSATEAFF
TRBV4-2,.,TRBJ1-1,.,TGTGCCAGCAGCCAAGAAGCAGGGCGTGGAACTGAAGCTTTCTTT,CASSQEAGRGTEAFF
TRBV9,.,TRBJ2-5,.,TGTGCCAGCAGCCTAGACCAGGGTAGGGAGACCCAGTACTTC,CASSLDQGRETQYF
TRBV24-1,.,TRBJ2-7,.,TGTGCCACCAGTGAAGCCGGACAGTACGAGCAGTACTTC,CATSEAGQYEQYF
TRBV10-2,.,TRBJ2-7,.,TGCGCCAGCAGTGACAGGGGAGTGGGGGAGCAGTACTTC,CASSDRGVGEQYF
TRBV3-1/TRBV3-2,.,TRBJ1-1,.,TGTGCCAGCAGCAACATAGGGGCTGGGGCGGCTTTCTTT,CASSNIGAGAAFF
TRBV7-3,TRBD1,TRBJ1-2,.,TGTGCCAGCAGCTTGGGACAGGGAAGCTATGGCTACACCTTC,CASSLGQGSYGYTF
TRBV5-4,TRBD1,TRBJ1-1,once,TGTGCCAGCAGCTTGGGCGCAGGGGGAAAGGTAGCTGAAGCTTTCTTT,CASSLGAGGKVAEAFF
TRBV5-1,.,TRBJ2-2,.,TGCGCCAGCAGCTGGACAGACCGGGGCACCGGGGAGCTGTTTTTT,CASSWTDRGTGELFF
TRBV19,.,TRBJ1-2,.,TGTGCCAGCCAGTGGGGCAGGGGCTATGGCTACACCTTC,CASQWGRGYGYTF
TRBV7-2,.,TRBJ2-1,.,TGTGCCAGCAGCTTAGCATCCGGTAGTTCGAATGAGCAGTTCTTC,CASSLASGSSNEQFF
TRBV25-1,.,TRBJ2-3,.,TGTGCCAGCAGGCAGACTAGCACAGATACGCAGTATTTT,CASRQTSTDTQYF
TRBV5-1,.,TRBJ2-7,.,TGCGCCAGCAGCGCCAGGGGACTCCAATACGAGCAGTACTTC,CASSARGLQYEQYF
TRBV6-5,.,TRBJ2-2,.,TGTGCCAGCAGTTATGCGCGAATACGAACCGGGGAGCTGTTTTTT,CASSYARIRTGELFF
TRBV29-1,.,TRBJ2-5,.,TGCAGCGCCGGCCGGGAGACCCAGTACTTC,CSAGRETQYF
TRBV13,.,TRBJ2-2,.,TGTGCCAGCAGCCGGACTGAGGGCGGGGAGCTGTTTTTT,CASSRTEGGELFF
TRBV11-3,TRBD2,TRBJ2-7,.,TGTGCCAGCAGCTTGGGACTAGCGGTCTCCTACGAGCAGTACTTC,CASSLGLAVSYEQYF
TRBV18,TRBD1,TRBJ1-2,.,TGTGCCAGCTCACTTGACAGGGACGGCTACACCTTC,CASSLDRDGYTF
TRBV6-5,.,TRBJ1-4,.,TGTGCCAGCAGGCCCCAGAAGGGTTCGTATGAAAAACTGTTTTTT,CASRPQKGSYEKLFF
TRBV5-4,TRBD1,TRBJ1-2,.,TGTGCCAGCAGTCGCGGGACAGCCGCCTATGGCTACACCTTC,CASSRGTAAYGYTF
TRBV9,.,TRBJ1-4,few,TGTGCCAGCAGCGTACAGGGTGCAACTAATGAAAAACTGTTTTTT,CASSVQGATNEKLFF
TRBV4-3,TRBD1,TRBJ2-3,.,TGCGCCAGCAGCCAGCACCCGACAGGGGGCACAGATACGCAGTATTTT,CASSQHPTGGTDTQYF
TRBV24-1,.,TRBJ1-1,.,TGTGCCACCAGTGGGCAGGGGAACACTGAAGCTTTCTTT,CATSGQGNTEAFF
TRBV9,.,TRBJ1-1,.,TGTGCCAGCAGCGTACTAGAGGGACGGACTGAAGCTTTCTTT,CASSVLEGRTEAFF
TRBV3-1/TRBV3-2,TRBD1,TRBJ1-5,.,TGTGCCAGCAGCCAAGGACAGGGGGACCCCAGAGCCCAGCATTTT,CASSQGQGDPRAQHF
TRBV19,TRBD1,TRBJ2-7,.,TGTGCCAGTAGTCCAAGGGGGCAGTGGGAGCAGTACTTC,CASSPRGQWEQYF
TRBV19,TRBD1,TRBJ2-1,.,TGTGCCAGTAGTACGCCCCTACCGGGACAGGGACACAATGAGCAGTTCTTC,CASSTPLPGQGHNEQFF
TRBV5-1,TRBD1,TRBJ1-1,.,TGCGCCAGCAGCTCCGCCGGGACAGGGCGAACTGAAGCTTTCTTT,CASSSAGTGRTEAFF
TRBV14,.,TRBJ2-5,.,TGTGCCAGCAGCCTCCCCAGGGGCCTTAGAGGAGAGACCCAGTACTTC,CASSLPRGLRGETQYF
TRBV21-1,.,TRBJ1-1,.,TGTGCCAGTCTAGAAACCGCAGGGGGACGGGAAGCTTTCTTT,CASLETAGGREAFF
TRBV3-1/TRBV3-2,TRBD2,TRBJ2-5,.,TGTGCCAGCAGCCAGGCGCTAGCGGGGGGCCAAGAGACCCAGTACTTC,CASSQALAGGQETQYF
TRBV12-5,.,TRBJ1-2,.,TGTGCTAGTGGCCGATATCAAGACGGGGTTCACTATGGCTACACCTTC,CASGRYQDGVHYGYTF
TRBV29-1,.,TRBJ1-1,.,TGCAGCGTTGTCATCAGGGGCGCATCGGGTACTGAAGCTTTCTTT,CSVVIRGASGTEAFF
TRBV19,.,TRBJ2-1,.,TGTGCCAGTCAGACTCCGGGACCCCACAATGAGCAGTTCTTC,CASQTPGPHNEQFF
TRBV9,.,TRBJ2-5,.,TGTGCCAGCAGCTCCTCAGGCCGGGGAAACCAAGAGACCCAGTACTTC,CASSSSGRGNQETQYF
TRBV27,.,TRBJ2-7,once,TGTGCCAGCAGTCCCGACAGGAACTACGAGCAGTACTTC,CASSPDRNYEQYF
TRBV5-4,TRBD2,TRBJ2-3,.,TGTGCCAGCAGCTTGCGTCGGGGGGGCTCAGATACGCAGTATTTT,CASSLRRGGSDTQYF
TRBV6-1,.,TRBJ1-3,.,TGTGCCAGCAGTGACGGGGCCTCTGGAAACACCATATATTTT,CASSDGASGNTIYF
TRBV9,TRBD2,TRBJ2-5,once,TGTGCCAGCAGCCTCAGACTAGCGGGGAGCCAAGAGACCCAGTACTTC,CASSLRLAGSQETQYF
TRBV27,.,TRBJ1-2,.,TGTGCCAGCACCACTGACCCAGGCGCATACGGCTACACCTTC,CASTTDPGAYGYTF